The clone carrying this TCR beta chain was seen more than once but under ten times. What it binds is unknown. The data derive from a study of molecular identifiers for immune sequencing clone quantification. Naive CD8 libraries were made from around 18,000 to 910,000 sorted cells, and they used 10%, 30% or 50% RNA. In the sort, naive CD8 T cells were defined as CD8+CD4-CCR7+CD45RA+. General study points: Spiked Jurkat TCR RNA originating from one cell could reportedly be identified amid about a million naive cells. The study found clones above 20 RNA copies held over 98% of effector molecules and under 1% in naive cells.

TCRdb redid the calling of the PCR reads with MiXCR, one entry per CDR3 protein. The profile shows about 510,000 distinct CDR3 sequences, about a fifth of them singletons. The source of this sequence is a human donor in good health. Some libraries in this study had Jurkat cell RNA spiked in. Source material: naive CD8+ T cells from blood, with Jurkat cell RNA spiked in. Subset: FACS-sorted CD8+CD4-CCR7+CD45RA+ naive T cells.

CDR3 protein: CASTGQATGYEQYF. CDR3 coding DNA: TGTGCCAGCACGGGACAGGCTACTGGCTACGAGCAGTACTTC. This chain joins TRBV2 and TRBJ2-7; 8 nucleotides agree with TRBD1. Germline V lookup: CDR1 SNHLY, CDR2 FYNNEI. The CDR3 totals 14 residues. V dropped 7 bases and J dropped 3; count of bases not matched to a gene: 8.